This T cell receptor beta chain derives from a study of OX40 agonist ivuxolimab in advanced cancers. Germline assignment: CDR1 SEHNR and CDR2 FQNEAQ (reference sequence). V was cut by 3 bases and J by 3 bases, with 6 bases left in between. The CDR3 consists of 12 residues. Measured with immunoSEQ multiplex PCR; TCRdb has only the in-frame clones, and not every one. The sample comprises around 140,000 clones, 90% of which are singletons, and 1.1% rests with the top ten. The sequenced sample was CD4+ or CD8+ T cells sorted from blood, obtained in a trial of the OX40 agonist ivuxolimab. V usage is TRBV7-9 and J usage is TRBJ2-7, with D unclear. The source of this sequence is an adult with an advanced solid tumor such as melanoma, head and neck, liver or kidney cancer. The CDR3 DNA reads as TGTGCCAGCAGCTTTAGTGACTACGAGCAGTACTTC. Its protein product is CASSFSDYEQYF.